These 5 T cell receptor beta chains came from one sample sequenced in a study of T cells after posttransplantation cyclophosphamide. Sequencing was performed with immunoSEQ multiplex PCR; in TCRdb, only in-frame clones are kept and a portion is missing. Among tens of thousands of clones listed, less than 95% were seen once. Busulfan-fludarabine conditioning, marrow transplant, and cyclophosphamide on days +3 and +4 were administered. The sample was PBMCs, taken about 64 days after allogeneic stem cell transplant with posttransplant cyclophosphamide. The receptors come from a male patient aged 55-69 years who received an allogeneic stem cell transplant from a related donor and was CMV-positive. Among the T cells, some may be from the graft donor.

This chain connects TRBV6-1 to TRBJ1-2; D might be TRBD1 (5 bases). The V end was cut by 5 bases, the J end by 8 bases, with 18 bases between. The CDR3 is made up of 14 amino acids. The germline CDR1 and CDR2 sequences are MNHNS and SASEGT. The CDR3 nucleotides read TGTGCCAGCAGTCTCCCCGGGACTACGAGCGGCTACACCTTC. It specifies CASSLPGTTSGYTF.

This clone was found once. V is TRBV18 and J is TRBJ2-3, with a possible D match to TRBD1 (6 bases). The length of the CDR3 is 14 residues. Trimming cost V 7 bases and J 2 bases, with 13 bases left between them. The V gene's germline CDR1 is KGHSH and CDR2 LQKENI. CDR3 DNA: TGTGCCAGCTATCAAAACAGGGCCACAGATACGCAGTATTTT. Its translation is CASYQNRATDTQYF.

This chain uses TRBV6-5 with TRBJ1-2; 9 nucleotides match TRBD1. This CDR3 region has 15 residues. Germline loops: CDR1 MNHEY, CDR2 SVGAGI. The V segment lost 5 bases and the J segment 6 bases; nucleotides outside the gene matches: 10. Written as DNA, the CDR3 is TGTGCCAGCAGTAATCCGGGACAGGGTCTGCATGGCTACACCTTC. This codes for CASSNPGQGLHGYTF.

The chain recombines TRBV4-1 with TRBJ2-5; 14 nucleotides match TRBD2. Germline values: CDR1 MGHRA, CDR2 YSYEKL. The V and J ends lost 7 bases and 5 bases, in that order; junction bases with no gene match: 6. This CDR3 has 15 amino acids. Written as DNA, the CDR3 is TGCGCCAGCACACAGACTAGCGGGGGGGCTGAGACCCAGTACTTC. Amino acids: CASTQTSGGAETQYF.

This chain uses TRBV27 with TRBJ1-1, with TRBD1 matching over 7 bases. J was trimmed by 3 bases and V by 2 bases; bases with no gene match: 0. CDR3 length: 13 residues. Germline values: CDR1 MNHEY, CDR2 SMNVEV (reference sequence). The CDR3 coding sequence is TGTGCCAGCAGTTTACAGGGGGACACTGAAGCTTTCTTT. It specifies CASSLQGDTEAFF.